This TCR beta chain originates from a study of Graves' ophthalmopathy and Graves' hyperthyroidism. TCR beta CDR3 amplification used RNA transcripts. HTBI-primed RT-PCR formed the first round, and a multiplex PCR formed the second. TCRdb recomputed calls from the multiplex PCR reads with MiXCR, one row per CDR3 protein. The sample yields about 220,000 distinct CDR3 sequences, under 25% seen once. The CDR3 consists of 13 residues. Looked up from germline, CDR1 is MGHRA and CDR2 is YSYEKL. This clonotype was detected many times. Sequencing was performed on peripheral blood. This sequence was found in a woman in her 50s with Graves' ophthalmopathy. V is TRBV4-1 and J is TRBJ2-5; TRBD2 matches 7 bases. The J call may be incorrect, as the DNA end agrees better with TRBJ2-1. This CDR3 is CASSPDPGGEQFF. CDR3 DNA: TGCGCCAGCAGCCCAGACCCGGGAGGTGAGCAGTTCTTC.